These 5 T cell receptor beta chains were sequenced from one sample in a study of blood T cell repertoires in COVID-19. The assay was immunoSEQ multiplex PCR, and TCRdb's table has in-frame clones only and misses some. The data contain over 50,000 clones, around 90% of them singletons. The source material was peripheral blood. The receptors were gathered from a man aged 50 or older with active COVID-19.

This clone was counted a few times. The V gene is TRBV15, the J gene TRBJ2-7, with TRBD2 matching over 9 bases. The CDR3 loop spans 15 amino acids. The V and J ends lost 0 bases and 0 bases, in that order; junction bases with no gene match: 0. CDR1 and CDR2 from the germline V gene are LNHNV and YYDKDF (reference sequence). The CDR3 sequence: CATSRDSGSSYEQYF. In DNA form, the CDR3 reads TGTGCCACCAGCAGAGATAGCGGGAGCTCCTACGAGCAGTACTTC.

The CDR3 spells CASSQDLAGVEQYF. The CDR3 coding sequence is TGCGCCAGCAGCCAAGATCTGGCAGGGGTCGAGCAGTACTTC. The genes are TRBV4-3 and TRBJ2-7, with D tentatively TRBD1 (6 bases). This CDR3 is 14 amino acids long. The germline CDR1 and CDR2 sequences are LGHNA and YSLEER. Trimming removed 0 bases from V and 6 bases from J, with 12 bases in between.

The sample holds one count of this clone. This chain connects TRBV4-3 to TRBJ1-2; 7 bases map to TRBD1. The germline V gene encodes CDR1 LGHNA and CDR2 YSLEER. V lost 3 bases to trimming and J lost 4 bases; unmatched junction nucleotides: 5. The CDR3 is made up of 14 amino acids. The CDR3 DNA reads TGCGCCAGCAGCCATCCCGGGACAGCCTATGGCTACACCTTC. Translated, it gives CASSHPGTAYGYTF.

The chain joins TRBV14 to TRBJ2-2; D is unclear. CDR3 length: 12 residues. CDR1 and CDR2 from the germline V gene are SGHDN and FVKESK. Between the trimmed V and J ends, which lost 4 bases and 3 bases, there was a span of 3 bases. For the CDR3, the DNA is TGTGCCAGCAGCCCGGACACCGGGGAGCTGTTTTTT. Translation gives CASSPDTGELFF.

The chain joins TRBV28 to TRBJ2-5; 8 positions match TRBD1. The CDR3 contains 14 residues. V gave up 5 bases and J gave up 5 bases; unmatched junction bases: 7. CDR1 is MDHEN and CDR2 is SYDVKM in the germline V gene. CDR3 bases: TGTGCCAGCAGTGATGGGACAGGAGATGAGACCCAGTACTTC. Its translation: CASSDGTGDETQYF.